The following is a T cell receptor (beta chain) sequence with its context. Additional DNA sequences in this sample encode the identical CDR3. The data stem from a study of shared clonotypes between healthy human individuals. The CDR3 is made up of 14 amino acids. V shed 3 bases and J 4 bases; nucleotides not matched to a gene: 5. CDR1 and CDR2 (germline): KGHSH, LQKENI. Sequencing used immunoSEQ multiplex PCR; TCRdb keeps in-frame clones, though not all of them. The table shows roughly 2.4 million clones, with 95% occurring only once. The source is a man younger than 35 in good health. The J gene is TRBJ2-5, the V gene TRBV18; 7 bases map to TRBD1. The sample consisted of naive CD4+ T cells sorted from blood. Subset defined: CD45RA+ positively selected. DNA for the CDR3: TGTGCCAGCTCACCCCCAACAGGGGTAGAGACCCAGTACTTC. Translation gives CASSPPTGVETQYF.